This T cell receptor (beta chain) was profiled in a study of control samples from healthy donors and cancer patients. This table comes from immunoSEQ multiplex PCR, and its TCRdb copy is limited to in-frame clones, with some not included. There are about 140,000 clones in the sample; 94% occur only once, and around 13% lies in the top ten. Concerning this clone: The same CDR3 can be traced to other DNA sequences in this sample.

CDR1 is SGHRS and CDR2 is YFSETQ in the germline V gene. Trimming cost V 2 bases and J 4 bases; bases outside gene matches: 6. The CDR3 totals 15 residues. This chain uses TRBV5-1 with TRBJ2-7; 10 nucleotides match TRBD2. The clonotype was recovered from a man between 40 and 49 years old in good health. Sample: blood. Here the CDR3 reads CASSFGTSGTYEQYF. CDR3 sequence (DNA): TGCGCCAGCAGCTTCGGTACTAGCGGGACGTACGAGCAGTACTTC.